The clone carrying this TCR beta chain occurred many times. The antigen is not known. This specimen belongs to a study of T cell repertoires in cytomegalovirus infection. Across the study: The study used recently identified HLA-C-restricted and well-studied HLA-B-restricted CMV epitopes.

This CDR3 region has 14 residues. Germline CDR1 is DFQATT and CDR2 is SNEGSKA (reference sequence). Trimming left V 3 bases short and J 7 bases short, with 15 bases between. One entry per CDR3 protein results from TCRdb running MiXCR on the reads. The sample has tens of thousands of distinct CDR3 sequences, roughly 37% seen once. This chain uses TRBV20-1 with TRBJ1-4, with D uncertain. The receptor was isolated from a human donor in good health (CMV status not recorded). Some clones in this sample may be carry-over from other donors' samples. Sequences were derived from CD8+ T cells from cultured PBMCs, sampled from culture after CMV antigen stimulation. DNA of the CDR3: TGCAGTGCTAGGCCCCCTCCTGGCGGTGAAAAACTGTTTTTT. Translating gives CSARPPPGGEKLFF.